A selection of T cell receptor beta chains follows, all from one sample in a study of blood T cell repertoires in COVID-19. The assay was immunoSEQ multiplex PCR, and TCRdb's table has in-frame clones only and misses some. The top ten hold around 2.5% of the sample, which has 200,000 to 300,000 clones, 75% to 85% seen once. Sequencing was carried out using peripheral blood. All receptors come from a man aged 40-49 years who had recovered from COVID-19. CDR3s include the opening cysteine and the closing phenylalanine or tryptophan. A D gene is named only where the DNA matches it firmly. Clone sizes are given selectively: once, few, many, or a class where the clone is expanded.

d_call	j_call	v_call	clone_size	cdr3_nt	cdr3_aa
TRBD2	TRBJ2-5	TRBV5-1	.	TGCGCCAGCAGCTTGGCGGGGACTAGTTCGTTCGAGACCCAGTACTTC	CASSLAGTSSFETQYF
.	TRBJ1-1	TRBV9	few	TGTGCCAGCAGCCCAACGGGGGGGTACACTGAAGCTTTCTTT	CASSPTGGYTEAFF
.	TRBJ1-4	TRBV27	.	TGTGCCAGCAGTTTGTCATGGGGGGGTGAAAAACTGTTTTTT	CASSLSWGGEKLFF
.	TRBJ2-2	TRBV4-3	.	TGCGCCAGCAGCCAAGAGCCCCCGGGAGCCGGGGAGCTGTTTTTT	CASSQEPPGAGELFF
TRBD1	TRBJ2-6	TRBV5-1	once	TGCGCCACCACCCCTACAGGGGCTGGGGCCAACGTCCTGACTTTC	CATTPTGAGANVLTF
TRBD2	TRBJ2-2	TRBV9	few	TGTGCCAGCACCGTAGTAGCGGGGGGAGTGGCCGGGGAGCTGTTTTTT	CASTVVAGGVAGELFF
.	TRBJ2-5	TRBV7-8	once	TGTGCCAGCAGCTCCCGGTTACAAGAGACCCAGTACTTC	CASSSRLQETQYF
TRBD2	TRBJ2-7	TRBV11-2	.	TGTGCCAGCAGCTTCCCGACTAGCGGGGTCTACGAGCAGTACTTC	CASSFPTSGVYEQYF
.	TRBJ1-6	TRBV5-6	.	TGTGCCAGCAGCATCGGGACACTCAATTCACCCCTCCACTTT	CASSIGTLNSPLHF
.	TRBJ2-3	TRBV29-1	few	TGCAGCGTAGCCGAACAGGTCGGGACGCAGTATTTT	CSVAEQVGTQYF
TRBD1	TRBJ2-3	TRBV12-3/TRBV12-4	.	TGTGCCAGCAGTGTACAGGGGCGCGGGTATTTT	CASSVQGRGYF
TRBD2	TRBJ2-1	TRBV6-7	.	TGTGCCAGCAGTTACTCGAAAGGGGAAAGCGGGAGACCCCACTCCTACAATGAGCAGTTCTTC	CASSYSKGESGRPHSYNEQFF
TRBD1	TRBJ1-4	TRBV18	.	TGTGCCAGCTCACCAAGGGACGGGACAGGGAATGAAAAACTGTTTTTT	CASSPRDGTGNEKLFF
TRBD1	TRBJ2-2	TRBV6-4	.	TGTGCCAGCAGTGAGTCTGGACAGGGGACCGGGGAGCTGTTTTTT	CASSESGQGTGELFF
.	TRBJ1-1	TRBV2	.	TGTGCCAGCAGAAACAGGTTGAACACTGAAGCTTTCTTT	CASRNRLNTEAFF
TRBD2	TRBJ2-3	TRBV7-7	.	TGTGCCAGCAGCTTAGGACTAGCGGGAGGATCGGATACGCAGTATTTT	CASSLGLAGGSDTQYF
.	TRBJ2-2	TRBV5-1	few	TGCGCCAGCAGCTGGAGGGGTGCCGGGGAGCTGTTTTTT	CASSWRGAGELFF
.	TRBJ1-1	TRBV7-2	.	TGTGCCAGCAAGAGACAGTTGAGCACTGAAGCTTTCTTT	CASKRQLSTEAFF
TRBD2	TRBJ2-7	TRBV7-2	.	TGTGCCAGCAGCCAACCGGGACTAGCGGGCCTCTACGAGCAGTACTTC	CASSQPGLAGLYEQYF
TRBD1	TRBJ1-2	TRBV7-9	.	TGTGCCAGCAGCTTGGTACCGACAGGGGATGGCTACACCTTC	CASSLVPTGDGYTF
TRBD2	TRBJ2-1	TRBV10-1	.	TGCGCCAGCAGTCGAGCGGGGAACAATGAGCAGTTCTTC	CASSRAGNNEQFF
.	TRBJ1-1	TRBV11-3	.	TGTGCCAGCAGCTCGGACGTGGGGGCCACTGAAGCTTTCTTT	CASSSDVGATEAFF
TRBD2	TRBJ2-3	TRBV5-6	.	TGTGCCAGCAGCTTGGTGAGCGGGGGGGACTATTCGGGCACAGATACGCAGTATTTT	CASSLVSGGDYSGTDTQYF
TRBD1	TRBJ2-5	TRBV2	.	TGTGCCAGCGGACCGGGACAGGAAGAGACCCAGTACTTC	CASGPGQEETQYF
TRBD2	TRBJ2-1	TRBV27	few	TGTGCCAGCAGTTTCCCCTCCCTAGCGGGAGGGCCCAATGAGCAGTTCTTC	CASSFPSLAGGPNEQFF
.	TRBJ1-1	TRBV14	.	TGTGCCAGCAGCCAAGATCTGGCCGGGGGTGGAGAGGCTTTCTTT	CASSQDLAGGGEAFF
TRBD2	TRBJ2-2	TRBV5-1	.	TGCGCCAGCAGCTCCGGGGGGGCAACCGGGGAGCTGTTTTTT	CASSSGGATGELFF
.	TRBJ2-7	TRBV4-3	.	TGCGCCAGCAGCCAAGATTACCCAGGGAACTACGAGCAGTACTTC	CASSQDYPGNYEQYF
.	TRBJ1-1	TRBV6-5	.	TGTGCCAGCACCAAAATCCGGGATCCCACTGAAGCTTTCTTT	CASTKIRDPTEAFF
.	TRBJ1-3	TRBV7-6	.	TGTGCCAGCAGCTACGGGGGAGGTGCTGGAAACACCATATATTTT	CASSYGGGAGNTIYF
TRBD1	TRBJ2-7	TRBV28	.	TGTGCCAGCAGTACCCGAGACAGGGTCGAGCAGTACTTC	CASSTRDRVEQYF
TRBD2	TRBJ2-3	TRBV5-1	.	TGCGCCAGCAGCTTGGCCAGGGCGGGGGGGACAGATACGCAGTATTTT	CASSLARAGGTDTQYF
.	TRBJ1-1	TRBV7-2	.	TGTGCCAGCAGCTTCATGGGGGGGCTGAGCACTGAAGCTTTCTTT	CASSFMGGLSTEAFF
TRBD1	TRBJ2-7	TRBV10-1	.	TGCGCCAGCAGTGCTGACAGGGTCGTCCACGAGCAGTACTTC	CASSADRVVHEQYF
TRBD2	TRBJ2-3	TRBV10-1	.	TGCGCCAGCAGTCCTAGCGGGGGCCCCACAGATACGCAGTATTTT	CASSPSGGPTDTQYF
.	TRBJ1-2	TRBV30	once	TGTGCCTGGAGTGTACTCGGGTATGGCTACACCTTC	CAWSVLGYGYTF
TRBD1	TRBJ2-5	TRBV29-1	.	TGCAGCGCAGGTCCAGGGGGAGAGACCCAGTACTTC	CSAGPGGETQYF
TRBD1	TRBJ1-2	TRBV29-1	once	TGCAGCGTTGAGACAGGGGTGGGGTATGGCTACACCTTC	CSVETGVGYGYTF
.	TRBJ2-7	TRBV29-1	.	TGCAGCGTGATGGGGAGGTCCTACGAGCAGTACTTC	CSVMGRSYEQYF
TRBD2	TRBJ2-5	TRBV11-2	.	TGTGCCAGCAGCACCCACCTAGCGGGGGGGCAAGAGACCCAGTACTTC	CASSTHLAGGQETQYF
TRBD2	TRBJ2-1	TRBV5-1	once	TGCGCCAGCAGCGGCGGGACTAGCGGGGAGGAGCAGTTCTTC	CASSGGTSGEEQFF
.	TRBJ1-2	TRBV7-9	.	TGTGCCAGCAGTCTCGACGGACTCGGGGGGCTCTATGGCTACACCTTC	CASSLDGLGGLYGYTF
.	TRBJ2-6	TRBV6-2/TRBV6-3	once	TGTGCCAGCAGTTACGACGGGACATCAGGCTCTGGGGCCAACGTCCTGACTTTC	CASSYDGTSGSGANVLTF
TRBD2	TRBJ2-2	TRBV19	.	TGTGCCAGTCCCAAGAGTAGCGGGAAGCACACCGGGGAGCTGTTTTTT	CASPKSSGKHTGELFF
TRBD2	TRBJ2-1	TRBV10-2	.	TGCGCCAGCAGCGAGGGACTAGCGGGAGCTTGGGAGCAGTTCTTC	CASSEGLAGAWEQFF
TRBD1	TRBJ2-1	TRBV10-3	few	TGTGCCATCAGGCCGGGACAGGGCTCCTACAATGAGCAGTTCTTC	CAIRPGQGSYNEQFF
TRBD2	TRBJ2-1	TRBV18	.	TGTGCCAGCTCACCATTGGGGCGGGGGACCGGCGGTGAGCAGTTCTTC	CASSPLGRGTGGEQFF
TRBD1	TRBJ2-7	TRBV29-1	.	TGCAGCGCGGGACAGGCTGACTACGAGCAGTACTTC	CSAGQADYEQYF
.	TRBJ1-6	TRBV5-6	.	TGTGCCAGCAGTAGCGGGACTAATTCACCCCTCCACTTT	CASSSGTNSPLHF
.	TRBJ2-7	TRBV11-2	.	TGTGCCAGCAGCTTACCCGGGGGACAGACGTGCTTC	CASSLPGGQTCF
TRBD2	TRBJ2-7	TRBV7-9	.	TGTGCCAGCACCGTGGCCCTAGCGGGGGGTTACGAGCAGTACTTC	CASTVALAGGYEQYF
TRBD1	TRBJ2-7	TRBV19	.	TGTGCCAGTAGGAACCGGGACAGCTCCTACGAGCAGTACTTC	CASRNRDSSYEQYF
TRBD1	TRBJ2-7	TRBV19	.	TGTGCCAGTAGTGCCGGACAGGGTTACGAGCAGTACTTC	CASSAGQGYEQYF
.	TRBJ2-5	TRBV5-1	.	TGCGCCAGCGGCGTGCGGGCTGGGGAGACCCAGTACTTC	CASGVRAGETQYF
TRBD2	TRBJ2-3	TRBV5-4	.	TGTGCCAGCAGCTTGATAGCGGGCGGCTCAGATACGCAGTATTTT	CASSLIAGGSDTQYF
.	TRBJ2-7	TRBV7-2	.	TGTGCCAGCAGCTTAGCAGGGCAGGGGAGCCACGAGCAGTACTTC	CASSLAGQGSHEQYF
TRBD2	TRBJ2-5	TRBV5-1	.	TGCGCCAGCAGCTTGGGGAGGACTAGCGGTTCCCAAGAGACCCAGTACTTC	CASSLGRTSGSQETQYF
.	TRBJ1-2	TRBV27	.	TGTGCCAGCAGTTTCCATCCTGAGTCCTATGGCTACACCTTC	CASSFHPESYGYTF
TRBD2	TRBJ2-1	TRBV3-1/TRBV3-2	once	TGTGCCAGCAGCCAAGATCCCGGGACTAGCGGGAACAATGAGCAGTTCTTC	CASSQDPGTSGNNEQFF